A selection of T cell receptor beta chains follows, all from one sample in a study of CD8+CD57+ T cells in acquired aplastic anemia. MiXCR, applied by TCRdb to the reads, yields one record per CDR3 protein. The sample carries 65,000 or so distinct CDR3 sequences, 55% recorded once. Sequenced input: sorted CD4+, CD8+, or CD8+CD57+ T cells (not recorded which) from PBMCs. These receptors all stem from a human donor in good health, serving as a control. CDR3s include the opening cysteine and the closing phenylalanine or tryptophan. A D gene is named only where the DNA matches it firmly. A row's size may be missing; if present it is once, few, many or a size class.

DNA,CDR3,J,V,D,size,length
TGTGCCAGCAGCTTAGGGACAGGAGCCTATGGCTACACCTTC,CASSLGTGAYGYTF,TRBJ1-2,TRBV7-2,TRBD1,many,14
TGTGCCAGCACCCTCGAGAGGTGGGCAGCTTCCACAGATACGCAGTATTTT,CASTLERWAASTDTQYF,TRBJ2-3,TRBV6-1,.,many,17
TGTGCCAGCAGCCAGGGGGGTCAGCCCCAGCATTTT,CASSQGGQPQHF,TRBJ1-5,TRBV6-2/TRBV6-3,TRBD1,many,12
TGTGCCAGCAGTGAGCATCCAGGGGGTAAAAATCAGCCCCAGCATTTT,CASSEHPGGKNQPQHF,TRBJ1-5,TRBV27,TRBD1,many,16
TGTGCCAGCAGCTTAGCCGGCGGGACCTCCTACGAGCAGTACTTC,CASSLAGGTSYEQYF,TRBJ2-7,TRBV11-2,.,once,15
TGTGCCATCAGTGACTCAGGGACGCCGAGAGACGAGCAGTACTTC,CAISDSGTPRDEQYF,TRBJ2-7,TRBV10-3,.,.,15
TGTGCCAGCAGTGCGACAGGGGGCAACTATGGCTACACCTTC,CASSATGGNYGYTF,TRBJ1-2,TRBV6-4,TRBD1,many,14
TGTGCCAGCAGCGAACACACAACTAATGAAAAACTGTTTTTT,CASSEHTTNEKLFF,TRBJ1-4,TRBV9,.,many,14
TGTGCCAGCAGTGCTCTAGCGGGAGGGGGGAGCACAGATACGCAGTATTTT,CASSALAGGGSTDTQYF,TRBJ2-3,TRBV6-1,TRBD2,.,17
TGCAGTGCGACCCTCGACAGGGTAGGCCAAGAGACTCAGTACTTC,CSATLDRVGQETQYF,TRBJ2-5,TRBV20-1,TRBD1,many,15
TGTGCCAGCAGCTCGGGTAGCCCCCTGGGCAATGAGCAGTTCTTC,CASSSGSPLGNEQFF,TRBJ2-1,TRBV6-1,.,many,15
TGTGCCAGCAGCTTATTGGGCAGGGGAGACCAAGAGACCCAGTACTTC,CASSLLGRGDQETQYF,TRBJ2-5,TRBV7-9,.,.,16
TGCAGTGCTATTTCTTCACGCTCTAGCGGGGGACTTCGGACCCAGTACTTC,CSAISSRSSGGLRTQYF,TRBJ2-5,TRBV20-1,TRBD2,many,17
TGCAGTGCTAGAGGAGGGTTGAGCAATCAGCCCCAGCATTTT,CSARGGLSNQPQHF,TRBJ1-5,TRBV20-1,.,many,14
TGTGCCAGCAGTCTCCTGGGGCCCACAACTAATGAAAAACTGTTTTTT,CASSLLGPTTNEKLFF,TRBJ1-4,TRBV12-3/TRBV12-4,.,many,16
TGCAGCGTTGAAGATCGGGGACAGGGTGACACCGGGGAGCTGTTTTTT,CSVEDRGQGDTGELFF,TRBJ2-2,TRBV29-1,TRBD1,.,16
TGTGCCAGCGCCTGGACAGGGAGCACAGATACGCAGTATTTT,CASAWTGSTDTQYF,TRBJ2-3,TRBV6-1,TRBD1,many,14
TGTGCCAGTAGCGCCTTCGGCAACTACAATGAGCAGTTCTTC,CASSAFGNYNEQFF,TRBJ2-1,TRBV11-1,.,.,14
TGTGCCAGCAGCTTAGGCCCCAACTCAATCCAGGACAAGGCGAATGGCTACACCTTC,CASSLGPNSIQDKANGYTF,TRBJ1-2,TRBV11-2,.,.,19
TGTGCCAGCAGCTTAGTACAGGGGACTGAAGCTTTCTTT,CASSLVQGTEAFF,TRBJ1-1,TRBV7-8,TRBD1,.,13
TGTGCCAGCAGTGATGGGGCCGGGGAGCTGTTTTTT,CASSDGAGELFF,TRBJ2-2,TRBV25-1,.,.,12
TGTGCCAGCAGTCAATCCCTTAACTATGGCTACACCTTC,CASSQSLNYGYTF,TRBJ1-2,TRBV2,.,many,13
TGTGCCAATAAGCGGGACGGGAATGAAGCTTTCTTT,CANKRDGNEAFF,TRBJ1-1,TRBV19,.,.,12
TGCAGTGGCCCTACATCGAACACTGAAGCTTTCTTT,CSGPTSNTEAFF,TRBJ1-1,TRBV20-1,.,many,12
TGCGCCAGCAGCTTTTCGTCAGGGATAAACACTGAAGCTTTCTTT,CASSFSSGINTEAFF,TRBJ1-1,TRBV5-1,.,few,15
TGTGCCAGCAGCTCGGACAGCCCCGGGGAGCTGTTTTTT,CASSSDSPGELFF,TRBJ2-2,TRBV7-7,.,.,13
TGTGCCACCAGCAGCGGGACTATTACGGAGACCCAGTACTTC,CATSSGTITETQYF,TRBJ2-5,TRBV15,TRBD2,.,14
TGTGCCAGCAGTCTGACAGCCCGCTCCTACGAGCAGTACTTC,CASSLTARSYEQYF,TRBJ2-7,TRBV12-3/TRBV12-4,.,many,14
TGTGCCACCAGCAGGCCGGGACAGGGGGCTGGCTATGGCTACACCTTC,CATSRPGQGAGYGYTF,TRBJ1-2,TRBV15,TRBD1,few,16
TGCAGTGCTGCTAGGCTTTCCAACACCGGGGAGCTGTTTTTT,CSAARLSNTGELFF,TRBJ2-2,TRBV20-1,.,many,14
TGTGCCAGCAGTGAAGAACGGACTGCCTCCTACGAGCAGTACTTC,CASSEERTASYEQYF,TRBJ2-7,TRBV2,.,once,15
TGCGCCAGCAGCTCCCGACAGGCGCACGAGCAGTACTTC,CASSSRQAHEQYF,TRBJ2-7,TRBV5-1,.,few,13
TGTGCCAGCAGCTTGAACGGTCCGGATACGCAGTATTTT,CASSLNGPDTQYF,TRBJ2-3,TRBV2,.,.,13
TGTGCCAGCAGTGATGATAACTATGGCTACACCTTC,CASSDDNYGYTF,TRBJ1-2,TRBV25-1,.,.,12
TGTGCCACCAGCAGAGAGGGGGAGGTCACTGAAGCTTTCTTT,CATSREGEVTEAFF,TRBJ1-1,TRBV15,.,.,14
TGCACCCAGACAGATACGCAGTATTTT,CTQTDTQYF,TRBJ2-3,TRBV20-1,.,.,9
TGTGCCAGCAGCTCCCGGACTAGCACCGGGGAGCTGTTTTTT,CASSSRTSTGELFF,TRBJ2-2,TRBV9,TRBD2,many,14
TGTGCCAGTAGTTTAGGACTAGCGGGAGGGTACGAGCAGTACTTC,CASSLGLAGGYEQYF,TRBJ2-7,TRBV19,TRBD2,.,15
TGCAGCGTGACGACAGGGGGCGATTATAGCAATCAGCCCCAGCATTTT,CSVTTGGDYSNQPQHF,TRBJ1-5,TRBV29-1,TRBD1,.,16
TGCAGCGTTGAAGATATAGGACTAGCGGGAGACTCCTACGAGCAGTACTTC,CSVEDIGLAGDSYEQYF,TRBJ2-7,TRBV29-1,TRBD2,.,17
TGTGCCAGCAGATTTAACACAGGGAACACCGGGGAGCTGTTTTTT,CASRFNTGNTGELFF,TRBJ2-2,TRBV7-8,.,few,15
TGTGCCAGCCTGGGTCGGCCTAATGAAAAACTGTTTTTT,CASLGRPNEKLFF,TRBJ1-4,TRBV28,.,many,13
TGTGCCAGCAGCTTAGCAGGACAGCTGTTCACTGAAGCTTTCTTT,CASSLAGQLFTEAFF,TRBJ1-1,TRBV7-9,.,.,15
TGTGCCAGCAGCTTATGGGACTCGCAAGAGACCCAGTACTTC,CASSLWDSQETQYF,TRBJ2-5,TRBV2,.,.,14
TGTGCCAGTAGTATGGGACAGAACACCGGGGAGCTGTTTTTT,CASSMGQNTGELFF,TRBJ2-2,TRBV19,.,many,14
TGTGCCAGTAGTCAACAGGGGGGCGTCGAGCAGTACTTC,CASSQQGGVEQYF,TRBJ2-7,TRBV19,TRBD1,few,13
TGTGCCAGCAGCTTATATGGAGATACGCAGTATTTT,CASSLYGDTQYF,TRBJ2-3,TRBV7-9,.,.,12
TGCAGTGCTAGGCGGGGCCCCAGCACTGAAGCTTTCTTT,CSARRGPSTEAFF,TRBJ1-1,TRBV20-1,.,.,13
TGTGCCATCAGTGAGCTGGAGGTAACCCCGCGCCCCTATGGCTACACCTTC,CAISELEVTPRPYGYTF,TRBJ1-2,TRBV10-3,.,many,17
TGTGCCAGCAGCTTAGGACAGAACACTGAAGCTTTCTTT,CASSLGQNTEAFF,TRBJ1-1,TRBV7-2,.,medium-sized,13